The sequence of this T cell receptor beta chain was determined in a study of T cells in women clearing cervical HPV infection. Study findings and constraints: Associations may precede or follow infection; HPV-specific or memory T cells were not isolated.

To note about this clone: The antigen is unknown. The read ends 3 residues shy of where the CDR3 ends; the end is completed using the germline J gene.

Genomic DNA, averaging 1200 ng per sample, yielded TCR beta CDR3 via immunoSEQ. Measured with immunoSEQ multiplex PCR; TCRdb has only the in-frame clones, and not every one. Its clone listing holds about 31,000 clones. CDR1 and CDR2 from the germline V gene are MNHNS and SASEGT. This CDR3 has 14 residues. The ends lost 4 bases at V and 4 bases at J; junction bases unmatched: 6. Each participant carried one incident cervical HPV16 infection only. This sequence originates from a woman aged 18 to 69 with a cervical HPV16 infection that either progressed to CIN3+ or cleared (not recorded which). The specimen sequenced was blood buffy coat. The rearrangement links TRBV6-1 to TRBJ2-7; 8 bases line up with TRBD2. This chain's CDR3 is CASSGAGGGYEQYF. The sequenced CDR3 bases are TGTGCCAGCAGTGGGGCGGGGGGCGGATACGAG.